These T cell receptor beta chains were read from a single sample in a study of blood T cell repertoires in COVID-19. Libraries were prepared by immunoSEQ multiplex PCR; TCRdb keeps only in-frame clonotypes and omits some of them. The repertoire holds about 240,000 clones, with roughly 80% as singletons. The sample taken for sequencing was peripheral blood. These receptors were collected from a woman of 80 years or more with acute or convalescent COVID-19. Both conserved end residues are part of each CDR3. Fields, in order: D gene, clone size, V gene, J gene, CDR3 protein, CDR3 DNA. D genes are given only for firm matches. Clone size, where shown, is once, few, many, or a class for clones that have expanded.

>NA|NA|TRBV9|TRBJ2-3
CAGSTQYF
TGTGCCGGGAGTACGCAGTATTTT
>NA|NA|TRBV19|TRBJ1-1
CASSIDSLGQRTNTEAFF
TGTGCCAGTAGTATAGATTCCCTAGGACAGCGAACGAACACTGAAGCTTTCTTT
>TRBD2|NA|TRBV18|TRBJ2-1
CASSIAGDEQFF
TGTGCCAGCTCGATAGCGGGGGATGAGCAGTTCTTC
>TRBD1|NA|TRBV19|TRBJ1-1
CASTPGTVLNTEAFF
TGTGCCAGTACCCCCGGGACAGTATTGAACACTGAAGCTTTCTTT
>TRBD2|few|TRBV7-2|TRBJ2-7
CASSPGAAGGNYEQYF
TGTGCCAGCAGCCCGGGGGCTGCGGGGGGGAACTACGAGCAGTACTTC
>NA|few|TRBV5-1|TRBJ2-2
CASSLEGTGELFF
TGCGCCAGCAGCTTGGAGGGGACCGGGGAGCTGTTTTTT
>TRBD1|NA|TRBV18|TRBJ1-1
CASSLQGTNTEAFF
TGTGCCAGCTCGCTACAGGGGACTAACACTGAAGCTTTCTTT
>TRBD1|few|TRBV5-6|TRBJ1-5
CASSAGQGKDQPQHF
TGTGCCAGCAGCGCGGGACAGGGGAAGGATCAGCCCCAGCATTTT
>TRBD1|many|TRBV12-5|TRBJ1-1
CASGNKQGVNTEAFF
TGTGCTAGTGGTAATAAACAGGGGGTAAACACTGAAGCTTTCTTT
>NA|NA|TRBV5-1|TRBJ1-4
CASSFAGGSNEKLFF
TGCGCCAGCAGCTTCGCGGGGGGCTCTAATGAAAAACTGTTTTTT
>TRBD1|NA|TRBV6-6|TRBJ2-1
CASRNTGTGNNEQFF
TGTGCCAGCAGAAACACCGGGACAGGGAACAATGAGCAGTTCTTC
>TRBD1|NA|TRBV10-3|TRBJ1-2
CAISVSTGLEGYTF
TGTGCCATCAGTGTATCGACAGGGTTGGAGGGCTACACCTTC
>NA|NA|TRBV7-2|TRBJ2-7
CASSLPGFSYEQYF
TGTGCCAGCAGCTTACCAGGATTTTCCTACGAGCAGTACTTC
>TRBD1|NA|TRBV27|TRBJ1-6
CASSSGDRGTSPLHF
TGTGCCAGCAGTTCTGGAGACAGGGGTACTTCACCCCTCCACTTT
>NA|few|TRBV5-6|TRBJ1-6
CASSLAGGAGNSPLHF
TGTGCCAGCAGCTTGGCCGGGGGGGCAGGGAATTCACCCCTCCACTTT
>TRBD1|NA|TRBV5-4|TRBJ1-1
CASSPGQGNTEAFF
TGTGCCAGCAGCCCTGGACAGGGGAACACTGAAGCTTTCTTT
>NA|NA|TRBV7-3|TRBJ2-3
CASSYGQKAADTQYF
TGTGCCAGCAGCTATGGACAGAAAGCAGCCGATACGCAGTATTTT
>TRBD2|few|TRBV5-5|TRBJ2-3
CASSLVGGAGADTQYF
TGTGCCAGCAGCTTGGTCGGGGGGGCCGGGGCAGATACGCAGTATTTT
>NA|NA|TRBV7-9|TRBJ1-6
CASRPRDYNSPLHF
TGTGCCAGCAGGCCCCGAGACTATAATTCACCCCTCCACTTT
>TRBD1|NA|TRBV18|TRBJ1-1
CASSQDRAVAFF
TGTGCCAGCTCCCAGGACAGGGCGGTAGCTTTCTTT
>NA|NA|TRBV7-6|TRBJ1-3
CASSSTGTSSSGNTIYF
TGTGCCAGCAGCTCTACCGGGACATCGAGCTCTGGAAACACCATATATTTT
>NA|once|TRBV19|TRBJ1-5
CASSMEGVSNQPQHF
TGTGCCAGTAGTATGGAGGGCGTGAGCAATCAGCCCCAGCATTTT
>TRBD1|NA|TRBV2|TRBJ1-6
CASSEAQGGNSPLHF
TGTGCCAGCAGTGAGGCCCAGGGGGGAAATTCACCCCTCCACTTT
>TRBD1|once|TRBV28|TRBJ1-2
CASSWDRYEGYTF
TGTGCCAGCAGTTGGGACAGGTATGAGGGCTACACCTTC
>NA|NA|TRBV2|TRBJ1-4
CASSAGPLPEKLFF
TGTGCCAGCAGCGCGGGACCTCTCCCAGAAAAACTGTTTTTT
>TRBD1|few|TRBV28|TRBJ1-5
CASRPQGVRNQPQHF
TGTGCCAGCAGACCCCAGGGGGTCCGAAATCAGCCCCAGCATTTT
>TRBD1|NA|TRBV28|TRBJ1-5
CASSLPGGLSPHSNQPQHF
TGTGCCAGCAGTTTACCAGGGGGCCTATCCCCCCACAGCAATCAGCCCCAGCATTTT
>NA|NA|TRBV12-3/TRBV12-4|TRBJ1-3
CASSLSGRNTIYF
TGTGCCAGCAGTTTATCCGGTAGAAACACCATATATTTT
>NA|NA|TRBV18|TRBJ2-5
CASSEQETQYF
TGTGCCAGCTCAGAGCAAGAGACCCAGTACTTC
>TRBD1|NA|TRBV5-1|TRBJ2-1
CASRMSGTATYNEQFF
TGCGCCAGCAGGATGTCCGGGACAGCTACCTACAATGAGCAGTTCTTC
>TRBD1|NA|TRBV6-1|TRBJ1-5
CASSGLKGQGNQPQHF
TGTGCCAGCAGTGGTCTAAAAGGACAGGGCAATCAGCCCCAGCATTTT
>NA|NA|TRBV2|TRBJ1-2
CASNLDRPNYGYTF
TGTGCCAGCAATCTGGACAGACCTAACTATGGCTACACCTTC
>TRBD1|NA|TRBV5-1|TRBJ2-3
CASSPGTGVDTQYF
TGCGCCAGCAGCCCCGGGACAGGGGTGGATACGCAGTATTTT
>TRBD1|once|TRBV3-1/TRBV3-2|TRBJ1-3
CASSLTGVTGNTIYF
TGTGCCAGCAGCCTTACAGGGGTGACGGGAAACACCATATATTTT
>NA|NA|TRBV5-1|TRBJ2-1
CASSLAQYNEQFF
TGCGCCAGCAGCTTGGCCCAATACAATGAGCAGTTCTTC
>TRBD1|NA|TRBV2|TRBJ1-6
CASSPGGSNSPLHF
TGTGCCAGCAGCCCAGGGGGGTCGAATTCACCCCTCCACTTT
>NA|NA|TRBV30|TRBJ2-2
CAWSRQNTGELFF
TGTGCCTGGAGCAGACAGAACACCGGGGAGCTGTTTTTT
>NA|NA|TRBV5-1|TRBJ1-5
CASSLEQNQPQHF
TGCGCCAGCAGCTTGGAACAGAATCAGCCCCAGCATTTT
>NA|NA|TRBV11-2|TRBJ2-2
CASSLDRTNTGELFF
TGTGCCAGCAGCTTAGACAGGACGAACACCGGGGAGCTGTTTTTT
>NA|NA|TRBV2|TRBJ2-7
CASSPHRDNHEQYF
TGTGCCAGCAGCCCTCACCGGGACAACCACGAGCAGTACTTC
>NA|once|TRBV6-2/TRBV6-3|TRBJ2-2
CASSYLRRGTGELFF
TGTGCCAGCAGTTACCTACGCCGGGGCACCGGGGAGCTGTTTTTT
>TRBD2|NA|TRBV19|TRBJ2-2
CASSPQGGIVGELFF
TGTGCCAGTAGTCCCCAGGGAGGGATCGTCGGGGAGCTGTTTTTT
>NA|NA|TRBV5-4|TRBJ1-2
CASTLQGPWYGYTF
TGTGCCAGCACCTTACAGGGACCTTGGTATGGCTACACCTTC
>TRBD1|once|TRBV29-1|TRBJ1-1
CSVAGQGNTEAFF
TGCAGCGTCGCCGGACAGGGGAACACTGAAGCTTTCTTT
>NA|NA|TRBV6-5|TRBJ1-2
CASSLYRESSYTF
TGTGCCAGCAGTTTGTACAGGGAGTCTAGCTACACCTTC
>NA|once|TRBV20-1|TRBJ1-6
CSASFGSGGRGSPLHF
NA
>NA|few|TRBV7-6|TRBJ2-3
CASSVQQGRSTDTQYF
TGTGCCAGCAGCGTACAACAGGGACGGAGCACAGATACGCAGTATTTT
>NA|NA|TRBV2|TRBJ2-3
CASSDAAGAVADTQYF
TGTGCCAGCAGTGACGCCGCGGGGGCTGTGGCAGATACGCAGTATTTT
>TRBD1|NA|TRBV28|TRBJ1-1
CASSLTRQGNTEAFF
TGTGCCAGCAGTTTAACAAGACAGGGGAACACTGAAGCTTTCTTT
>NA|NA|TRBV28|TRBJ1-1
CASYTLGSGRATEAFF
TGTGCCAGCTACACCTTGGGATCGGGGAGGGCTACCGAAGCTTTCTTT
>TRBD1|NA|TRBV4-1|TRBJ1-4
CASSIEGTGEEKLFF
TGCGCCAGCAGCATCGAGGGGACAGGGGAGGAAAAACTGTTTTTT
>NA|NA|TRBV4-1|TRBJ1-3
CASSPGQSVTTGNTIYF
TGCGCCAGCAGTCCCGGACAGTCTGTTACTACTGGAAACACCATATATTTT
>TRBD1|NA|TRBV2|TRBJ1-6
CASIPRGQYNSPLHF
TGTGCCAGCATTCCGAGGGGACAGTATAATTCACCCCTCCACTTT
>NA|NA|TRBV7-2|TRBJ1-3
CASSLGGQGGNTIYF
TGTGCCAGCAGCTTAGGGGGGCAGGGTGGAAACACCATATATTTT
>NA|NA|TRBV27|TRBJ2-3
CASSYTAIPSDTQYF
TGTGCCAGCAGTTACACAGCCATTCCCTCAGATACGCAGTATTTT
>NA|NA|TRBV7-3|TRBJ2-2
CASSLTGHPNTGELFF
TGTGCCAGCAGCTTAACCGGACACCCGAACACCGGGGAGCTGTTTTTT
>NA|once|TRBV6-5|TRBJ2-7
CATLTDETGPYEQYF
TGTGCCACCCTGACCGACGAGACAGGACCCTACGAGCAGTACTTC
>TRBD1|many|TRBV6-5|TRBJ2-5
CASRHGQGDQETQYF
TGTGCCAGCAGACACGGACAGGGGGACCAAGAGACCCAGTACTTC
>TRBD1|NA|TRBV12-5|TRBJ2-7
CASAIDRGTYEQYF
TGTGCTAGCGCAATTGACAGGGGAACCTACGAGCAGTACTTC